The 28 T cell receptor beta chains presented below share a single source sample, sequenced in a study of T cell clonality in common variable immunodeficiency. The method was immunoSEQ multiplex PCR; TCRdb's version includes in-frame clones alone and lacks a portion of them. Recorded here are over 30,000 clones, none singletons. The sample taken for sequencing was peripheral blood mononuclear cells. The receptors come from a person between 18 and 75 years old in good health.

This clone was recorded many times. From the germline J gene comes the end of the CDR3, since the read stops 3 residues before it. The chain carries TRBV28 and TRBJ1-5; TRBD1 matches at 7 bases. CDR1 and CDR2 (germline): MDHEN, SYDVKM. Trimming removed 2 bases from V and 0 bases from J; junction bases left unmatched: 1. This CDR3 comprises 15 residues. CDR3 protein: CASSLQGVSNQPQHF. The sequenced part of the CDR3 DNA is TGTGCCAGCAGTTTACAGGGGGTTAGCAATCAGCCC.

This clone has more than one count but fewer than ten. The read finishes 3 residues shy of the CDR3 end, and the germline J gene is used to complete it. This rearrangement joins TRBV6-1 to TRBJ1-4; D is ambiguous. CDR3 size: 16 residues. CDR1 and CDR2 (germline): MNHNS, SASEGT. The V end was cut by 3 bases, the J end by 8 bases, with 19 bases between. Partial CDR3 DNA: TGTGCCAGCAGTGATACCGGGTTCGGCTTTTACGAAAAA. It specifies CASSDTGFGFYEK. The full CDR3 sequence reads CASSDTGFGFYEKLFF.

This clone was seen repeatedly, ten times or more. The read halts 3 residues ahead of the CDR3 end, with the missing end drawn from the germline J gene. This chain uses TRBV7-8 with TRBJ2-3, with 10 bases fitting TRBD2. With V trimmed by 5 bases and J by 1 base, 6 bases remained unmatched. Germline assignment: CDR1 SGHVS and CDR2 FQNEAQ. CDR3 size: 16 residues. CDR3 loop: CASSPGTSARTDTQYF. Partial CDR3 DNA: TGTGCCAGCAGCCCAGGGACTAGCGCCCGCACAGATACG.

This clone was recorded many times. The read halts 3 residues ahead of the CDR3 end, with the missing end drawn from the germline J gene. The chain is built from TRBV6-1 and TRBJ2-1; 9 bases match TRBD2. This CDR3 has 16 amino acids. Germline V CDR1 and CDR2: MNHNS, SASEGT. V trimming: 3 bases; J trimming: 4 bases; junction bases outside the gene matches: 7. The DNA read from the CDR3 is TGTGCCAGCAGTGATCAGAGGACTAGCGTATACAATGAG. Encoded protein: CASSDQRTSVYNE. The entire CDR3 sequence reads CASSDQRTSVYNEQFF.

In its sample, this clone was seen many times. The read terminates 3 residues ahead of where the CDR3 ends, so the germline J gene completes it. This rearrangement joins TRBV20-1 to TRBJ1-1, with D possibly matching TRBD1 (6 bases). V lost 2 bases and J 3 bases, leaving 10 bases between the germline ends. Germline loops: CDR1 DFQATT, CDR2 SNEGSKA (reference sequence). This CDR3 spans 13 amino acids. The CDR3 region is CSARPGADTEAFF. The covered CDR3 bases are TGCAGTGCTAGACCAGGGGCGGACACTGAA.

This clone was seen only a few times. CDR3: CASSSGTAVSYEQYF. Partial CDR3 DNA: TGTGCCAGCAGCTCCGGGACAGCCGTCTCCTACGAG. This chain joins TRBV5-4 and TRBJ2-7; 7 bases align to TRBD1. The sequence runs out 3 residues before the end of the CDR3; the remainder is reconstructed from the germline J gene. Trimming took 3 bases from V and 0 from J; bases not matched to a gene: 6. Germline V gene lookup returns CDR1 SGHNT and CDR2 YYREEE (reference sequence). The CDR3 is made up of 15 amino acids.

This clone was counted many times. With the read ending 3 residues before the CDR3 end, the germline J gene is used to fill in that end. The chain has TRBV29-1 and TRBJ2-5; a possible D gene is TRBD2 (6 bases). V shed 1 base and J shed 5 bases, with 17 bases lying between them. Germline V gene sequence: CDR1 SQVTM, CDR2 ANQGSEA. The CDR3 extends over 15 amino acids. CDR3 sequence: CSVEGPISRGETQYF. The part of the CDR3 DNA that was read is TGCAGCGTTGAAGGGCCGATTAGCCGGGGGGAGACC.

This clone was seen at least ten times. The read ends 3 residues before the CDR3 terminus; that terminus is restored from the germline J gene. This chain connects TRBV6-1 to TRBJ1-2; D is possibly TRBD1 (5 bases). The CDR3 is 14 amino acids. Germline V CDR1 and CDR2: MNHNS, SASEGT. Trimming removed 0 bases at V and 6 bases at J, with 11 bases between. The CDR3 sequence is CASSEARGGDGYTF. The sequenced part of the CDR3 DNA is TGTGCCAGCAGTGAAGCGAGGGGCGGAGATGGC.

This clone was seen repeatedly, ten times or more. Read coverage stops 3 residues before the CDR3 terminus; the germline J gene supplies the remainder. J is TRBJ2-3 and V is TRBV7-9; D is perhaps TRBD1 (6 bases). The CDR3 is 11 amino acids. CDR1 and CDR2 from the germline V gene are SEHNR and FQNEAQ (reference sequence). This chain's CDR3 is CASSPQGSQYF. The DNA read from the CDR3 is TGTGCCAGCAGCCCGCAGGGGTCG.

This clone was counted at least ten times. The CDR3 reads CASSPLGTGAEADTQYF. The sequenced part of the CDR3 DNA is TGTGCCAGCTCACCATTGGGCACAGGGGCCGAAGCAGATACG. The chain carries TRBV18 and TRBJ2-3, with 7 bases that match TRBD1. The observed sequence ends 3 residues before the CDR3 terminus, with the missing tail filled in from the germline J gene. The V segment lost 2 bases and the J segment 4 bases; nucleotides outside the gene matches: 12. Germline-derived CDR1 and CDR2 are KGHSH and LQKENI. The CDR3 runs 17 residues.

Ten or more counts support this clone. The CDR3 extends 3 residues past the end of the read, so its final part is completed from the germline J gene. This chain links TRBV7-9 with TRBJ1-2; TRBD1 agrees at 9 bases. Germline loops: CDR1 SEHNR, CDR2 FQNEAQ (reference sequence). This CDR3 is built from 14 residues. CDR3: CASSPETGGEGYTF. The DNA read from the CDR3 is TGTGCCAGCAGCCCTGAGACAGGGGGGGAAGGC.

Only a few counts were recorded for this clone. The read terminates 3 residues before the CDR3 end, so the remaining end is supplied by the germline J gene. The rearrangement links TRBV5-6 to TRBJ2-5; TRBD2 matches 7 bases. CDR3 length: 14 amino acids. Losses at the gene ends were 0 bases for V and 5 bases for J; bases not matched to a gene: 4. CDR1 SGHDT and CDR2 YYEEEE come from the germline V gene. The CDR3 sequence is CASSLGTRGETQYF. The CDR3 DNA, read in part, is TGTGCCAGCAGCTTGGGGACTAGGGGTGAGACC.

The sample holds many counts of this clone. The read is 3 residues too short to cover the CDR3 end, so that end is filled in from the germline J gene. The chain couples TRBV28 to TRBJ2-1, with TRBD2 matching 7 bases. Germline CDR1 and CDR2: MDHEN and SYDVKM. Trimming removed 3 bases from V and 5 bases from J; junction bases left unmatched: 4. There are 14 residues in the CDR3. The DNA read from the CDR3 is TGTGCCAGCAGTTTGCCCCTAGCGGACAATGAG. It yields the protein CASSLPLADNE. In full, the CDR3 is CASSLPLADNEQFF.

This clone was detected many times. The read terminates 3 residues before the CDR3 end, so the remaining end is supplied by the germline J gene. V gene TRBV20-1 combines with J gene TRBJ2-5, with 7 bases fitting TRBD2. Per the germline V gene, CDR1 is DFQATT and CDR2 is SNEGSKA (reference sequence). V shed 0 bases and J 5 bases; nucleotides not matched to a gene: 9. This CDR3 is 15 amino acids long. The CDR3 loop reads CSARDLRLAEETQYF. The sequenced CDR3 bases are TGCAGTGCTAGAGATCTGCGGCTAGCGGAGGAGACC.

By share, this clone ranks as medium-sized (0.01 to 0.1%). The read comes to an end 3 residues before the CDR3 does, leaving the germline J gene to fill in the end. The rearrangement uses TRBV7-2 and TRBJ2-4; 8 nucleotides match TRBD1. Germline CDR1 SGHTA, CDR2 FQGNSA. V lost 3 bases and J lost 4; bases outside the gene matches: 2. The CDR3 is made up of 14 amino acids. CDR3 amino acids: CASSFWTGKNIQYF. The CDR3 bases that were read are TGTGCCAGCAGCTTCTGGACAGGGAAAAACATT.

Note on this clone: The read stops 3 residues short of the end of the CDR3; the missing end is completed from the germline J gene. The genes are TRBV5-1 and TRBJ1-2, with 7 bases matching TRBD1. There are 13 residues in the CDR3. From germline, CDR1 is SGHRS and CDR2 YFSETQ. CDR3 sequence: CASRTGPSYEYTF. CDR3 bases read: TGCGCCAGCAGGACAGGGCCCTCCTACGAG.

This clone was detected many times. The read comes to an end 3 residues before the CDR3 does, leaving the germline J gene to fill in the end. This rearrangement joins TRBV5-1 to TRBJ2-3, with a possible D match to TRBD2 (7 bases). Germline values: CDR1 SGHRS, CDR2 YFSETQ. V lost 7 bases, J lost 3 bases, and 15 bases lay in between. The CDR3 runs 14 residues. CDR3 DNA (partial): TGCGCCAGCGTAAGGGGGGGGTCAACAGATACG. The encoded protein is CASVRGGSTDT. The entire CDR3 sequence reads CASVRGGSTDTQYF.

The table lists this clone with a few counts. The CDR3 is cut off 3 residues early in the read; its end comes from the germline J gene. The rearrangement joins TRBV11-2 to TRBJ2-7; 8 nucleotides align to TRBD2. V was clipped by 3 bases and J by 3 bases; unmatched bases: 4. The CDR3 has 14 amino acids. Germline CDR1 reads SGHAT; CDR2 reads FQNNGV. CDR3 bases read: TGTGCCAGCAGCTTCAGCGGGAGACACTACGAG. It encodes CASSFSGRHYE. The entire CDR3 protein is CASSFSGRHYEQYF.

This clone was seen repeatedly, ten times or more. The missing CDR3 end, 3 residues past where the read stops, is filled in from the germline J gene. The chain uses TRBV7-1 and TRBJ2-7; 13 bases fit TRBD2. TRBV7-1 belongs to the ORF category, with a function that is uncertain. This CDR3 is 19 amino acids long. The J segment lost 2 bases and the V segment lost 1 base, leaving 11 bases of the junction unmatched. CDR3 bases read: TGTGCCAGCAGCTCAGACGCCGGGACTAGCGGGACCGGGGCCTACGAG. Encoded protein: CASSSDAGTSGTGAYE. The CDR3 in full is CASSSDAGTSGTGAYEQYF.

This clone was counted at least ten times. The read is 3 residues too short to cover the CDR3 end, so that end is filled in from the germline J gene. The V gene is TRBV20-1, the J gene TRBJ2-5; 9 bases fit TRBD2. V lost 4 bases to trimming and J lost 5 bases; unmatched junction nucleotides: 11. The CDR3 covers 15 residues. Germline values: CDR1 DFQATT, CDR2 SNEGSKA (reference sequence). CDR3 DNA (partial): TGCAGTGCTATCTCCAGCGGGAGGCTTGGGGAGACC. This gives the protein CSAISSGRLGET. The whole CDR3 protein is CSAISSGRLGETQYF.

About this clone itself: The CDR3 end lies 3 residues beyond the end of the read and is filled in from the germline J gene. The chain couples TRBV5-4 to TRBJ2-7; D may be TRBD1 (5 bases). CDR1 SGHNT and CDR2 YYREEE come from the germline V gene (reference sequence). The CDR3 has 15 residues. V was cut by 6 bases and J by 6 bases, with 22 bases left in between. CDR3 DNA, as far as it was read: TGTGCCAGCATCCCTTCAGTCGACAGAGGTTCCGAG. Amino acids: CASIPSVDRGSE. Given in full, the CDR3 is CASIPSVDRGSEQYF.

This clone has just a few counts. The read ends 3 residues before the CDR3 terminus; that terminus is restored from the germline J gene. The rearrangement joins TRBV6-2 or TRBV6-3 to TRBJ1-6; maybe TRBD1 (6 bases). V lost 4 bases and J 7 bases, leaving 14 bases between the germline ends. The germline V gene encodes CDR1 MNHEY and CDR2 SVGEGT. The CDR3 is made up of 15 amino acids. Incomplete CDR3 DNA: TGTGCCAGCAGTTTATCGACAGGACTCAATTCACCC. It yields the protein CASSLSTGLNSP. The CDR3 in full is CASSLSTGLNSPLHF.

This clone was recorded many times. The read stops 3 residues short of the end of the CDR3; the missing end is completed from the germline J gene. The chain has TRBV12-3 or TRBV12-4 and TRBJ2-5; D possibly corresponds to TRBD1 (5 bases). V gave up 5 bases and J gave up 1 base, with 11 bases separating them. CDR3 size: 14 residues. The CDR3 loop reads CASSTHRTQETQYF. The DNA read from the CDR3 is TGTGCCAGCAGTACCCACAGGACCCAAGAGACC.

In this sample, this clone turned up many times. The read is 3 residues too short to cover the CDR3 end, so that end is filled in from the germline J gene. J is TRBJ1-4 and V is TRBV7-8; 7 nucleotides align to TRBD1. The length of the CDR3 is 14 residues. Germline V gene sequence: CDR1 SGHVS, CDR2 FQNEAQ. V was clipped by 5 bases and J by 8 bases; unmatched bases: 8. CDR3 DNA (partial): TGTGCCAGCAGCGAGACAGGGCTAGGGGAAAAA. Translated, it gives CASSETGLGEK. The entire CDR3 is CASSETGLGEKLFF.

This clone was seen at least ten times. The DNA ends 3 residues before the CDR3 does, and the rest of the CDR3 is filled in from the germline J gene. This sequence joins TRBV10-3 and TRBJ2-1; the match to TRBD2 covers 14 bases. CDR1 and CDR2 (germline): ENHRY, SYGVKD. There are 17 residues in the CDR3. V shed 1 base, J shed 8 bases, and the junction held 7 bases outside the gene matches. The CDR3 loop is CAISELGLAGDQDEQFF. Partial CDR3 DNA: TGTGCCATCAGTGAGTTGGGACTAGCGGGAGATCAAGATGAG.

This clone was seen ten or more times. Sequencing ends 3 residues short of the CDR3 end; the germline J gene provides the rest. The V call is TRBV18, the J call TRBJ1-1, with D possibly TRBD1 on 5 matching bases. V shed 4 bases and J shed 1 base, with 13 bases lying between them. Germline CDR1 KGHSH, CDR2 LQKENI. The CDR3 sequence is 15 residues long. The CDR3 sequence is CASSQNKGANTEAFF. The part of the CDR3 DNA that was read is TGTGCCAGCTCACAGAACAAAGGGGCGAACACTGAA.

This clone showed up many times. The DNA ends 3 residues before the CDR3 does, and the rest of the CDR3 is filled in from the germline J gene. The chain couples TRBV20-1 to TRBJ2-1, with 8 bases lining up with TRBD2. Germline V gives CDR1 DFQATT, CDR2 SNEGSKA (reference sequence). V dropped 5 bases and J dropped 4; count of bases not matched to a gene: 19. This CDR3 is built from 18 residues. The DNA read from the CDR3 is TGCAGTGCTTCCCCTTTAGCGGGGCGCCCCCCGTTTTACAATGAG. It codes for CSASPLAGRPPFYNE. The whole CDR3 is CSASPLAGRPPFYNEQFF.

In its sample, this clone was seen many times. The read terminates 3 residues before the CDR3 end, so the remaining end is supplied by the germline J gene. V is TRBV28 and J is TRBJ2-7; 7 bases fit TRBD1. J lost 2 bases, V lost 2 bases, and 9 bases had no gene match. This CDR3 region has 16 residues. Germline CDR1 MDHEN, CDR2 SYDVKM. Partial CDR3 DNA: TGTGCCAGCAGTTTAGAGGGGGCGGCACCGCCCTACGAG. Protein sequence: CASSLEGAAPPYE. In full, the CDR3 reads CASSLEGAAPPYEQYF. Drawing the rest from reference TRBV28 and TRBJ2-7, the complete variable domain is DVKVTQSSRYLVKRTGEKVFLECVQDMDHENMFWYRQDPGLGLRLIYFSYDVKMKEKGDIPEGYSVSREKKERFSLILESASTNQTSMYLCASSLEGAAPPYEQYFGPGTRLTVT.